The T cell receptor beta chain under discussion was sequenced for a study of blood T cell repertoires in COVID-19. At the level of the study: Sites across the United States, Italy and Spain contributed samples from acute and convalescent COVID-19. PBMCs, B-cell-depleted T cells, or T cells were the source of the cDNA or gDNA that made up the material.

As processed by the authors: Scientists estimated how many nucleated cells there were by amplifying reference gene primers. Clones were read by immunoSEQ multiplex PCR, and TCRdb kept only the in-frame ones, dropping some. That table furnishes V, J and clone size, whereas the DNA furnished D and trimming. The sample holds about 45,000 clones; 86% are singletons and the top ten take around 9.8%. This CDR3 spans 15 amino acids. V lost 1 base, J lost 0 bases, and 9 bases lay in between. The germline V gene has CDR1 LNHDA and CDR2 SQIVND (reference sequence). This clone has a handful of counts. This TCR was recovered from a human donor in a cohort sampled during active COVID-19. Material for sequencing was peripheral blood. The J gene is TRBJ1-1, the V gene TRBV19; D is uncertain. The CDR3 reads CASSIAGSMNTEAFF. The CDR3 DNA reads as TGTGCCAGTAGTATAGCAGGCAGCATGAACACTGAAGCTTTCTTT.